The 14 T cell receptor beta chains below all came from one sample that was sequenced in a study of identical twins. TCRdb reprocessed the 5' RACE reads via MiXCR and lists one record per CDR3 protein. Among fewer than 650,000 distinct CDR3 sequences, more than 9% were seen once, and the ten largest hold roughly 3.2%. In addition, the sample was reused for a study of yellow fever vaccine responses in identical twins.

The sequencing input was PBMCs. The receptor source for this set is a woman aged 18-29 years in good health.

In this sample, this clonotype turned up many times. This chain's CDR3 is CASSQELAGGRGGEQFF. The CDR3 DNA is TGTGCCAGCAGCCAAGAACTAGCGGGGGGCCGGGGCGGTGAGCAGTTCTTC. The V and J genes are TRBV3-1 and TRBJ2-1, with 12 positions matching TRBD2. This CDR3 has 17 amino acids. Germline V gene lookup returns CDR1 LGHDT and CDR2 YNNKEL (reference sequence). Losses at the gene ends were 0 bases for V and 9 bases for J; bases not matched to a gene: 9.

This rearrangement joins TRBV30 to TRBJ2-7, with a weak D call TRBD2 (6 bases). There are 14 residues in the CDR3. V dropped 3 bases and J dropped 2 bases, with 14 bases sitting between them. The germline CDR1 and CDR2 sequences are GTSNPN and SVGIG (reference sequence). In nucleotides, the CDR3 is TGTGCCTGGAGGGGTTCTAGCGACACCTACGAGCAGTACTTC. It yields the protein CAWRGSSDTYEQYF.

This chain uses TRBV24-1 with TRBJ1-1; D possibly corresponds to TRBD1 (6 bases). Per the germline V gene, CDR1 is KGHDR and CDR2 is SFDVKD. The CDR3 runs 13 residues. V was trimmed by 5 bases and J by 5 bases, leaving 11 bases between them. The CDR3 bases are TGTGCCACCAGTGTAACAGGGTCGACTGAAGCTTTCTTT. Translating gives CATSVTGSTEAFF.

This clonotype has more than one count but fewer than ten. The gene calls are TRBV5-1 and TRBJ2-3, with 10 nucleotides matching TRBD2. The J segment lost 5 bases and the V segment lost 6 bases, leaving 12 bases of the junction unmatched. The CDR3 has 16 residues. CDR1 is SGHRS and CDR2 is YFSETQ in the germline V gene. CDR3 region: CASKLTLAGALDTQYF. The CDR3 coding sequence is TGCGCCAGCAAGCTTACCCTAGCGGGAGCGTTAGATACGCAGTATTTT. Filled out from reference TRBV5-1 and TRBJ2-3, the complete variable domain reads KAGVTQTPRYLIKTRGQQVTLSCSPISGHRSVSWYQQTPGQGLQFLFEYFSETQRNKGNFPGRFSGRQFSNSRSEMNVSTLELGDSALYLCASKLTLAGALDTQYFGPGTRLTVL.

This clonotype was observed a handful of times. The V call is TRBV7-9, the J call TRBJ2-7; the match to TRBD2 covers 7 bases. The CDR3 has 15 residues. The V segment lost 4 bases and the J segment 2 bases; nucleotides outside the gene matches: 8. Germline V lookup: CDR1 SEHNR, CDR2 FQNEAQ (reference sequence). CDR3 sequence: CASSSGTTLTYEQYF. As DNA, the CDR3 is TGTGCCAGCAGCTCCGGGACTACCCTCACCTACGAGCAGTACTTC. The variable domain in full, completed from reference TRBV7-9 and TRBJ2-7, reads DTGVSQNPRHKITKRGQNVTFRCDPISEHNRLYWYRQTLGQGPEFLTYFQNEAQLEKSRLLSDRFSAERPKGSFSTLEIQRTEQGDSAMYLCASSSGTTLTYEQYFGPGTRLTVT.

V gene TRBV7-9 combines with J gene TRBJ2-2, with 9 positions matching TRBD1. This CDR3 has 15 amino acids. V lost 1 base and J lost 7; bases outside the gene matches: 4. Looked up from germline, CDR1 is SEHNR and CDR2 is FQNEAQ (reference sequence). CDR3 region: CASSLVGQGNGELFF. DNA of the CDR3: TGTGCCAGCAGCTTAGTTGGACAGGGGAACGGGGAGCTGTTTTTT. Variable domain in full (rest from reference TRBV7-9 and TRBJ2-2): DTGVSQNPRHKITKRGQNVTFRCDPISEHNRLYWYRQTLGQGPEFLTYFQNEAQLEKSRLLSDRFSAERPKGSFSTLEIQRTEQGDSAMYLCASSLVGQGNGELFFGEGSRLTVL.

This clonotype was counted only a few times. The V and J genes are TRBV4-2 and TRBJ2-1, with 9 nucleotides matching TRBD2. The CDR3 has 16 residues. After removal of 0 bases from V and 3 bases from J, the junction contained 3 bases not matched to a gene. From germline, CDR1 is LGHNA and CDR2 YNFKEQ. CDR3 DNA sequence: TGTGCCAGCAGCCAAGATGGGCGGGGGGGCTACAATGAGCAGTTCTTC. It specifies CASSQDGRGGYNEQFF.

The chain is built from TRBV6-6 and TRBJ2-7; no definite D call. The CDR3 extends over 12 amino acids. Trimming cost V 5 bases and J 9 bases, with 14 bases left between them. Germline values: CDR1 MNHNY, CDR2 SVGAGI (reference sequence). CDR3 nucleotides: TGTGCCAGCAGTCTAGAATTTACGTCGCAGTACTTC. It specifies CASSLEFTSQYF.

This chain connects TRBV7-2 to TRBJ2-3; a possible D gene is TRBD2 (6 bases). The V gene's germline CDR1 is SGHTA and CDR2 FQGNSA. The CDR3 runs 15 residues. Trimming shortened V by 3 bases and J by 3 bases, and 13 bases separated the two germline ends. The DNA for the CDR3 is TGTGCCAGCAGCTTTCAATCCGGGAGTACAGATACGCAGTATTTT. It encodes CASSFQSGSTDTQYF.

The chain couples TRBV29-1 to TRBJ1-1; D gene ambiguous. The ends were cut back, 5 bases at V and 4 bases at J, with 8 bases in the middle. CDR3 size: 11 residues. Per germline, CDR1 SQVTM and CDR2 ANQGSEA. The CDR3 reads CSVHGTTEAFF. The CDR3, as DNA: TGCAGCGTTCACGGAACCACTGAAGCTTTCTTT.

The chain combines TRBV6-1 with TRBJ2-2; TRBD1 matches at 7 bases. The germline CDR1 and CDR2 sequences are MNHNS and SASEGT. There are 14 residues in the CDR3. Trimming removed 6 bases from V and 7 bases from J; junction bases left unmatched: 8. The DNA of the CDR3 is TGTGCCAGCAGACCACAGGGGTTAGGCGGGGAGCTGTTTTTT. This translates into CASRPQGLGGELFF.

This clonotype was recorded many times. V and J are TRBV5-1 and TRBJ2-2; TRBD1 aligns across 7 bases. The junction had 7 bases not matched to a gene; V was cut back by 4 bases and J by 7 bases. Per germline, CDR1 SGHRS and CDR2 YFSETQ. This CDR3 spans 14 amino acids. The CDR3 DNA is TGCGCCAGCAGCCCCGGGACAGCGCTCGGGGAGCTGTTTTTT. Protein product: CASSPGTALGELFF.

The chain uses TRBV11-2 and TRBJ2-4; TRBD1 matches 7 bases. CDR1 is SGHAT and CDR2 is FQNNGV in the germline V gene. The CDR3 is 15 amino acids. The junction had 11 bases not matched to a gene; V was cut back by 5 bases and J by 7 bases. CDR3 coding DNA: TGTGCCAGCAGCCCAATTGAGGGACAGTTCAACATTCAGTACTTC. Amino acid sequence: CASSPIEGQFNIQYF.

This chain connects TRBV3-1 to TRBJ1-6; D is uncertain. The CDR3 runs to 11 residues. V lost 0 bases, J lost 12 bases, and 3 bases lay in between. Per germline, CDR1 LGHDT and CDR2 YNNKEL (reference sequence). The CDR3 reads CASSQEEPLHF. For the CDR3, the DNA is TGTGCCAGCAGCCAAGAGGAACCCCTCCACTTT.